This passage covers 8 T cell receptor beta chains from one sample sequenced in a study of cytomegalovirus exposure and HLA in healthy donors (dated by TCRdb to the late 2010s). Library prep was done by the immunoSEQ multiplex PCR assay. TCRdb's version of the immuneACCESS table is confined to in-frame rearrangements and falls short of the full clone set. An unresolved V gene accounts for under half of the shortfall where checked; the remainder is of unknown origin. The sample table records fewer than 120,000 clones; roughly 90% of these occur just once. Approximately 1.9% of the sample goes to the ten largest clones. Sequences were obtained from PBMCs. These receptors came from a woman aged 18-29 years in good health and CMV-seronegative.

This clone was detected only once. The chain is built from TRBV28 and TRBJ1-1, with D perhaps matching TRBD1 (6 bases). Germline CDR1 MDHEN, CDR2 SYDVKM. Trimming removed 5 bases from V and 0 bases from J, with 19 bases in between. This CDR3 is built from 17 residues. CDR3: CASSKRRGSYMNTEAFF. The CDR3 DNA sequence: TGTGCCAGCAGTAAACGCAGGGGTTCCTACATGAACACTGAAGCTTTCTTT.

The rearrangement uses TRBV30 and TRBJ1-4; TRBD1 agrees at 7 bases. Germline trimming cut 2 bases from V and 6 bases from J; bases unmatched to any gene: 6. CDR3 size: 14 residues. CDR1 GTSNPN and CDR2 SVGIG come from the germline V gene (reference sequence). The chain's CDR3 is CAWSRGGADEKLFF. In DNA, the CDR3 is TGTGCCTGGAGTCGAGGGGGCGCAGATGAAAAACTGTTTTTT.

The rearrangement joins TRBV28 to TRBJ1-5; TRBD1 aligns across 8 bases. CDR1 and CDR2 (germline): MDHEN, SYDVKM. This CDR3 has 14 amino acids. Germline trimming cut 4 bases from V and 3 bases from J; bases unmatched to any gene: 2. CDR3 DNA: TGTGCCAGCAGTTCGGGACAGGCCAATCAGCCCCAGCATTTT. This encodes CASSSGQANQPQHF. Full variable domain (outside the CDR3, taken from reference TRBV28 and TRBJ1-5): DVKVTQSSRYLVKRTGEKVFLECVQDMDHENMFWYRQDPGLGLRLIYFSYDVKMKEKGDIPEGYSVSREKKERFSLILESASTNQTSMYLCASSSGQANQPQHFGDGTRLSIL.

The J gene is TRBJ2-3, the V gene TRBV2; 11 nucleotides line up with TRBD2. The CDR3 runs 17 residues. Germline CDR1 is SNHLY and CDR2 is FYNNEI. The trim removed 5 bases at V and 0 bases at J, leaving 7 bases unmatched. CDR3 protein: CASSSQTSGASTDTQYF. Written as DNA, the CDR3 is TGTGCCAGCAGTTCTCAGACTAGCGGGGCTAGCACAGATACGCAGTATTTT.

The gene calls are TRBV20-1 and TRBJ2-1, with a possible D match to TRBD2 (5 bases). CDR1 is DFQATT and CDR2 is SNEGSKA in the germline V gene (reference sequence). V lost 6 bases, J lost 9 bases, and 9 bases lay in between. The CDR3 spans 10 residues. CDR3 bases: TGCAGTGCGAGGACTGCTGAGCAGTTCTTC. This codes for CSARTAEQFF.

The rearrangement links TRBV6-1 to TRBJ2-2; TRBD1 matches at 9 bases. CDR1 MNHNS and CDR2 SASEGT come from the germline V gene. The CDR3 has 13 residues. Losses at the gene ends were 7 bases for V and 6 bases for J; bases not matched to a gene: 3. CDR3 sequence reads: CASTRTGAGELFF. DNA for the CDR3: TGTGCCAGCACCCGGACAGGGGCCGGGGAGCTGTTTTTT.

The V and J genes are TRBV30 and TRBJ1-3; no firm D call. CDR3 length equals 13 residues. The germline gives CDR1 GTSNPN, CDR2 SVGIG (reference sequence). Trimming took 3 bases from V and 0 from J, leaving 6 bases between them. The CDR3 is CAWRLYSGNTIYF. The CDR3 DNA follows: TGTGCCTGGAGACTGTACTCTGGAAACACCATATATTTT.

The V and J genes are TRBV12-5 and TRBJ2-3; 10 bases line up with TRBD1. V was clipped by 6 bases and J by 6 bases; unmatched bases: 3. The germline V gene has CDR1 LGHNT and CDR2 FRNRAP. CDR3 length equals 13 residues. CDR3 sequence reads: CASGQDRGDTQYF. CDR3 DNA: TGTGCTAGTGGACAGGACAGGGGGGATACGCAGTATTTT. The full variable domain, completed using reference TRBV12-5 and TRBJ2-3, is DARVTQTPRHKVTEMGQEVTMRCQPILGHNTVFWYRQTMMQGLELLAYFRNRAPLDDSGMPKDRFSAEMPDATLATLKIQPSEPRDSAVYFCASGQDRGDTQYFGPGTRLTVL.